The entry that follows covers one T cell receptor (beta chain) sequence. The sample originates from a study of T cell clonotyping in hematopoietic cell transplantation. Measured with immunoSEQ multiplex PCR; TCRdb has only the in-frame clones, and not every one. The sample contains about 11,000 clones, 75% to 90% of which appear only once. The germline V gene has CDR1 SGHAT and CDR2 FQDESV (reference sequence). This CDR3 region has 17 residues. V shed 3 bases and J shed 0 bases, with 14 bases lying between them. This TCR was sampled from a female patient aged 60 to 70 who had an allogeneic stem cell transplant from an unrelated donor, so the T cells may come from the graft donor. Some clones in this sample may be carry-over from other donors' samples. This chain joins TRBV11-1 and TRBJ2-2, with D uncertain. The sample here was PBMCs, taken 100 days after allogeneic stem cell transplant. CDR3 coding DNA: TGTGCCAGCAGCTTTTTAGCCCCCTACTCGAACACCGGGGAGCTGTTTTTT. Translated, it gives CASSFLAPYSNTGELFF. Full variable domain (rest looked up from reference TRBV11-1 and TRBJ2-2): EAEVAQSPRYKITEKSQAVAFWCDPISGHATLYWYRQILGQGPELLVQFQDESVVDDSQLPKDRFSAERLKGVDSTLKIQPAELGDSAMYLCASSFLAPYSNTGELFFGEGSRLTVL.